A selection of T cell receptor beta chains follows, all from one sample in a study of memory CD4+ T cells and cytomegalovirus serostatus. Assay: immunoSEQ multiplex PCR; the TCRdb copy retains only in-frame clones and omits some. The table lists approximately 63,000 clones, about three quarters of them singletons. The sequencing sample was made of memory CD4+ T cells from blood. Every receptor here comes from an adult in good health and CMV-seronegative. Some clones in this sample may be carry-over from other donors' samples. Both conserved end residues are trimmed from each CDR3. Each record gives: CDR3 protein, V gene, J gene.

CDR3aa: SVALREKLF; v_gene: TRBV29-1; j_gene: TRBJ1-4
CDR3aa: ASSPPNDRTYGYT; v_gene: TRBV18; j_gene: TRBJ1-2
CDR3aa: ASRAGAGNTIY; v_gene: TRBV5-5; j_gene: TRBJ1-3
CDR3aa: ASSSYATGGETQY; v_gene: TRBV7-9; j_gene: TRBJ2-5
CDR3aa: ASSLSGADYGYT; v_gene: TRBV28; j_gene: TRBJ1-2
CDR3aa: ASSRPREYGYT; v_gene: TRBV5-6; j_gene: TRBJ1-2
CDR3aa: ASSLRGPLPNEKLF; v_gene: TRBV27; j_gene: TRBJ1-4
CDR3aa: ASSTGRNYGYT; v_gene: TRBV9; j_gene: TRBJ1-2
CDR3aa: ASSEIDWEGGDSPLH; v_gene: TRBV2; j_gene: TRBJ1-6
CDR3aa: ASSRDGTYEQY; v_gene: TRBV7-2; j_gene: TRBJ2-7
CDR3aa: ASSVGTYGTDTQY; v_gene: TRBV9; j_gene: TRBJ2-3
CDR3aa: ASSLLTGETQY; v_gene: TRBV7-9; j_gene: TRBJ2-5
CDR3aa: ASSPRGWEGDTQY; v_gene: TRBV6-5; j_gene: TRBJ2-3
CDR3aa: ASSQGRGYSNQPQH; v_gene: TRBV4-1; j_gene: TRBJ1-5
CDR3aa: ASSLYEGRFGNTIY; v_gene: TRBV5-1; j_gene: TRBJ1-3
CDR3aa: ASSLGGVQETQY; v_gene: TRBV5-1; j_gene: TRBJ2-5
CDR3aa: ASSLGVYRGRTYNEQF; v_gene: TRBV7-9; j_gene: TRBJ2-1
CDR3aa: ASSLSAGLMNTEAF; v_gene: TRBV11-2; j_gene: TRBJ1-1
CDR3aa: ASSQDARGGRGMADTQY; v_gene: TRBV4-3; j_gene: TRBJ2-3
CDR3aa: ASSPYRERETQY; v_gene: TRBV18; j_gene: TRBJ2-5
CDR3aa: ASSQQTGGWNSPLH; v_gene: TRBV18; j_gene: TRBJ1-6
CDR3aa: ASSINSVVVDTQY; v_gene: TRBV19; j_gene: TRBJ2-3